The 4 T cell receptor beta chains below come from one sample, sequenced in a study of graft-versus-host responses after intestinal transplantation. These receptors are not linked to any known antigen. Method: immunoSEQ multiplex PCR; TCRdb's copy keeps in-frame clones and lacks some. Here the sample spans roughly 120,000 clones, approximately 93% being singletons. The input for sequencing was unstimulated CD8+ T cells sorted from spleen or lymph node cells, taken before transplant. All receptors derive from a human donor who was the organ donor for an intestinal transplant.

The rearrangement links TRBV4-1 to TRBJ2-7; D unresolved. Germline V gene sequence: CDR1 MGHRA, CDR2 YSYEKL. V lost 0 bases and J lost 3, with 15 bases in between. The CDR3 length is 16 residues. CDR3 coding DNA: TGCGCCAGCAGCCAAGAACTTGCCACGGCCTACTACGAGCAGTACTTC. Its translation: CASSQELATAYYEQYF.

In this sample, this clone turned up a few times. This sequence joins TRBV2 and TRBJ2-7; 9 positions agree with TRBD2. Germline values: CDR1 SNHLY, CDR2 FYNNEI. J was trimmed by 5 bases and V by 4 bases; bases with no gene match: 6. CDR3 length: 14 amino acids. The CDR3 protein is CASSVAGGFNEQYF. The CDR3 nucleotides read TGTGCCAGCAGTGTGGCGGGAGGGTTTAACGAGCAGTACTTC.

The gene calls are TRBV27 and TRBJ2-3; TRBD2 is a possible D gene (6 bases). Trimming cost V 5 bases and J 5 bases, with 14 bases left between them. The CDR3 sequence is 14 residues long. Germline CDR1 and CDR2: MNHEY and SMNVEV (reference sequence). CDR3: CASSTPGEGDTQYF. The CDR3, as DNA: TGTGCCAGCAGTACTCCGGGGGAAGGAGATACGCAGTATTTT.

With regard to this clone: Other DNA sequences in the sample encode the same CDR3. The chain couples TRBV6-1 to TRBJ2-7, with D possibly matching TRBD2 (5 bases). Trimming removed 2 bases at V and 1 base at J, with 21 bases between. The CDR3 covers 18 residues. The germline gives CDR1 MNHNS, CDR2 SASEGT. This CDR3 reads CASSELLELTRGSYEQYF. CDR3 in DNA: TGTGCCAGCAGTGAATTGTTAGAATTGACCCGGGGATCCTACGAGCAGTACTTC.